This TCR beta chain was sequenced during a study of OX40 agonist ivuxolimab in advanced cancers. Overall study: An agonistic human IgG2 monoclonal antibody against OX40 (CD134) was given. Under the entry rules, prior anti-PD-1, anti-PD-L1 or anti-CTLA-4 therapy was allowed, and approximately 40% had some. Regarding the study as a whole: Among the nonresponders, some also had low normalized T-cell clonal expansion.

This CDR3 is 14 amino acids long. Germline CDR1 and CDR2: KGHSH and LQKENI. The V end lost 0 bases, the J end lost 6 bases, and 10 bases lay between the germline ends. TCRdb's copy holds only in-frame clones and misses some; the assay was immunoSEQ multiplex PCR. The repertoire holds approximately 39,000 clones, with around 80% as singletons. Comments on this clone: Its target is unknown.

The V call is TRBV18, the J call TRBJ2-3; no reliable D call. The input for sequencing was CD4+ or CD8+ T cells sorted from blood, taken in a trial of the OX40 agonist ivuxolimab. The sequence came from an adult with an advanced solid tumor such as melanoma, head and neck, liver or kidney cancer. CDR3 DNA: TGTGCCAGCTCACCACCGGCAGTTATCGATACGCAGTATTTT. It specifies CASSPPAVIDTQYF.